This TCR beta chain emerged from a study of blood T cell repertoires in COVID-19. Germline CDR1 and CDR2: MGHRA and YSYEKL. After removal of 4 bases from V and 6 bases from J, the junction contained 7 bases not matched to a gene. The length of the CDR3 is 16 residues. Assay: immunoSEQ multiplex PCR; the TCRdb copy retains only in-frame clones and omits some. Here the sample spans under 150,000 clones, just under 90% being singletons. The TCR was taken from a woman aged 50 to 60 with acute or convalescent COVID-19. The chain carries TRBV4-1 and TRBJ1-5, with 12 bases matching TRBD1. The sample consisted of peripheral blood. The CDR3 reads CASSRHGTGGGQPQHF. CDR3 bases: TGCGCCAGCAGCCGGCACGGGACAGGGGGCGGTCAGCCCCAGCATTTT.